A single sample gave rise to the 29 T cell receptor beta chains below, sequenced in a study of cytomegalovirus exposure and HLA in healthy donors. The PCR was carried out with 60 Vbeta primers and 13 Jbeta primers. Sequencing was performed with immunoSEQ multiplex PCR; in TCRdb, only in-frame clones are kept and a portion is missing. This table has some 180,000 clones, more than 60% appearing once. The sample taken for sequencing was PBMCs. All receptors derive from a woman aged 60-70 years in good health and CMV-seropositive.

The J gene is TRBJ1-1, the V gene TRBV18; D uncertain. In germline, CDR1 is KGHSH, CDR2 LQKENI. The CDR3 spans 14 residues. V lost 1 base to trimming and J lost 8 bases, with 14 bases between them. For the CDR3, the DNA is TGTGCCAGCTCACCACTGGAGGGAGGAGGAGAAGCTTTCTTT. Residues: CASSPLEGGGEAFF.

This clone has a handful of counts. The CDR3 nucleotides read TGTGCCAGCAGCTTAGCGCTTGGAACGGGGACCTACGAGCAGTACTTC. It codes for CASSLALGTGTYEQYF. The chain has TRBV7-2 and TRBJ2-7; possible D gene TRBD2, 5 bases. Germline lookup yields CDR1 SGHTA and CDR2 FQGNSA. The CDR3 is made up of 16 amino acids. V lost 0 bases, J lost 2 bases, and 14 bases lay in between.

This chain uses TRBV25-1 with TRBJ2-1; 8 bases line up with TRBD2. CDR3 length equals 15 residues. Germline trimming cut 2 bases from V and 6 bases from J; bases unmatched to any gene: 6. The germline V gene encodes CDR1 MGHDK and CDR2 SYGVNS. This chain's CDR3 is CASSELVAGLNEQFF. CDR3 DNA: TGTGCCAGCAGTGAACTGGTAGCGGGACTCAATGAGCAGTTCTTC.

The chain couples TRBV28 to TRBJ1-1, with 9 bases identical to TRBD1. This CDR3 has 15 amino acids. V gave up 5 bases and J gave up 4 bases; unmatched junction bases: 8. Germline V gene sequence: CDR1 MDHEN, CDR2 SYDVKM. In DNA, the CDR3 is TGTGCCAGCAGTGCTTCGGGACAGGGTGGCACTGAAGCTTTCTTT. Translating it yields CASSASGQGGTEAFF.

V and J are TRBV6-5 and TRBJ2-7, with TRBD1 matching 11 bases. This CDR3 is 15 amino acids long. V was pared by 6 bases and J by 2 bases, with 6 bases of the junction left unmatched. The germline V gene has CDR1 MNHEY and CDR2 SVGAGI. CDR3 nucleotides: TGTGCCAGCAGACCGGACAGGGGGCCACCCTACGAGCAGTACTTC. It yields the protein CASRPDRGPPYEQYF.

V usage is TRBV6-5 and J usage is TRBJ2-4; 9 nucleotides align to TRBD1. Looked up from germline, CDR1 is MNHEY and CDR2 is SVGAGI. The CDR3 is 14 residues long. Unmatched junction bases numbered 7, after V lost 5 bases and J lost 8 bases. The CDR3 is CASSKQGAGDIQYF. The DNA of the CDR3 is TGTGCCAGCAGTAAACAGGGGGCTGGGGACATTCAGTACTTC.

The V call is TRBV6-5, the J call TRBJ2-7; 11 nucleotides agree with TRBD1. The CDR3 is 15 residues long. V lost 4 bases, J lost 4 bases, and 6 bases stayed unmatched. Germline CDR1 is MNHEY and CDR2 is SVGAGI. The CDR3 DNA follows: TGTGCCAGCAGTTTTCTCGGACAGGGGGCGTACGAGCAGTACTTC. It specifies CASSFLGQGAYEQYF.

The chain links TRBV4-1 to TRBJ2-1, with TRBD1 matching 9 bases. V shed 0 bases and J 7 bases; nucleotides not matched to a gene: 7. CDR1 MGHRA and CDR2 YSYEKL come from the germline V gene. The CDR3 spans 16 residues. The CDR3 DNA sequence: TGCGCCAGCAGCCAAGATGTGAACAGGGGGCTGAATGAGCAGTTCTTC. It encodes CASSQDVNRGLNEQFF.

The V and J genes are TRBV10-3 and TRBJ2-1; TRBD1 agrees at 11 bases. The CDR3 loop spans 17 amino acids. Trimming cost V 6 bases and J 6 bases; bases outside gene matches: 13. Germline CDR1 and CDR2: ENHRY and SYGVKD. For the CDR3, the DNA is TGTGCCATCAGCGCCGGGACAGGGGGTTACCTTAGCAATGAGCAGTTCTTC. It yields the protein CAISAGTGGYLSNEQFF.

This clone was observed a few times. The J gene is TRBJ1-5, the V gene TRBV6-1, with D tentatively TRBD1 (5 bases). The CDR3 runs 13 residues. Germline V gene lookup returns CDR1 MNHNS and CDR2 SASEGT. Trimming pared 1 base from V and 9 bases from J, leaving 10 bases between. The CDR3 reads CASSEEAGRPQHF. CDR3 in DNA: TGTGCCAGCAGTGAAGAAGCAGGGCGGCCCCAGCATTTT.

The chain is built from TRBV6-1 and TRBJ2-3; D is unclear. The germline CDR1 and CDR2 sequences are MNHNS and SASEGT. The length of the CDR3 is 12 residues. V was clipped by 6 bases and J by 6 bases, with 10 bases between them. CDR3 in DNA: TGTGCCAGCAGCCGAGAGGCGGATACGCAGTATTTT. Translated, it gives CASSREADTQYF.

The V gene is TRBV7-9, the J gene TRBJ2-7; D might be TRBD2 (7 bases). Trimming pared 5 bases from V and 3 bases from J, leaving 29 bases between. Germline-derived CDR1 and CDR2 are SEHNR and FQNEAQ (reference sequence). The CDR3 length is 19 residues. The CDR3 sequence is CASSLSPLAGAAIFYEQYF. DNA for the CDR3: TGTGCCAGCAGCCTTAGCCCACTGGCGGGGGCCGCGATTTTCTACGAGCAGTACTTC.

As for this clone: The junction departs from germline at one end; a sequencing error may be responsible. This rearrangement joins TRBV28 to TRBJ2-5, with D hard to call. The CDR3 is made up of 12 amino acids. Germline CDR1 reads MDHEN; CDR2 reads SYDVKM. The CDR3 DNA reads TGTGCCAGCAGTTTACTTCAAGAGGCCCAGTACTTC. Amino acid sequence: CASSLLQEAQYF.

The rearrangement joins TRBV30 to TRBJ1-2; 7 bases line up with TRBD1. The CDR3 contains 14 residues. With V trimmed by 0 bases and J by 5 bases, 6 bases remained unmatched. Germline V gene sequence: CDR1 GTSNPN, CDR2 SVGIG (reference sequence). The CDR3 DNA is TGTGCCTGGAGTGTACAGGGGCGGGGATATGGCTACACCTTC. Translation: CAWSVQGRGYGYTF.

The CDR3 nucleotides are TGTGCCTGGAGTGTAGGGGCTCGCGCTGGGGGAAACACCATATATTTT. It is translated as CAWSVGARAGGNTIYF. The chain joins TRBV30 to TRBJ1-3, with a weak D call TRBD1 (5 bases). Trimming pared 0 bases from V and 4 bases from J, leaving 16 bases between. The CDR3 spans 16 residues. Germline CDR1 GTSNPN, CDR2 SVGIG (reference sequence). The whole variable domain, remainder taken from reference TRBV30 and TRBJ1-3, is SQTIHQWPATLVQPVGSPLSLECTVEGTSNPNLYWYRQAAGRGLQLLFYSVGIGQISSEVPQNLSASRPQDRQFILSSKKLLLSDSGFYLCAWSVGARAGGNTIYFGEGSWLTVV.

This rearrangement joins TRBV7-9 to TRBJ1-4, with TRBD1 matching 12 bases. V trimming: 5 bases; J trimming: 8 bases; junction bases outside the gene matches: 3. The length of the CDR3 is 14 residues. Germline assignment: CDR1 SEHNR and CDR2 FQNEAQ (reference sequence). The CDR3 here is CASSRDRGQEKLFF. CDR3 coding DNA: TGTGCCAGCAGCCGGGACAGGGGGCAAGAAAAACTGTTTTTT.

The rearrangement joins TRBV28 to TRBJ1-5; 12 nucleotides agree with TRBD1. The CDR3 is 17 residues long. CDR1 and CDR2 (germline): MDHEN, SYDVKM. Trimming took 9 bases from V and 1 from J; bases not matched to a gene: 10. The CDR3 DNA reads TGTGCCAGTCGTCCGGGACAGGGGGCATGGAGCAATCAGCCCCAGCATTTT. This codes for CASRPGQGAWSNQPQHF.

This clone occurred once. V and J are TRBV2 and TRBJ2-3; D perhaps matches TRBD1 (6 bases). The CDR3 has 16 amino acids. V was shortened by 8 bases and J by 0 bases, with 18 bases between the two germline ends. Germline CDR1 SNHLY, CDR2 FYNNEI. The DNA for the CDR3 is TGTGCCAGCCGGGATCCACAGGGCATGAGCACAGATACGCAGTATTTT. Its protein is CASRDPQGMSTDTQYF.

This clone has just a few counts. The chain carries TRBV6-5 and TRBJ1-2; the match to TRBD1 covers 7 bases. The CDR3 runs to 13 residues. J was trimmed by 7 bases and V by 3 bases; bases with no gene match: 5. From germline, CDR1 is MNHEY and CDR2 SVGAGI. CDR3 DNA: TGTGCCAGCAGTTATCAAGGGGGCGGTGGCTACACCTTC. Residues: CASSYQGGGGYTF.

V usage is TRBV4-2 and J usage is TRBJ1-4; weak D call: TRBD1 (5 bases). CDR3 length: 13 amino acids. CDR1 LGHNA and CDR2 YNFKEQ come from the germline V gene. Trimming removed 1 base at V and 13 bases at J, with 13 bases between. The CDR3 spells CASSQGGGFALFF. CDR3 nucleotides: TGTGCCAGCAGCCAAGGGGGGGGGTTCGCACTGTTTTTT.

Concerning this clone: Other DNA sequences within the sample encode an identical CDR3. The chain has TRBV28 and TRBJ2-5; D call uncertain. Germline V gene data show CDR1 as MDHEN and CDR2 as SYDVKM. Trimming cost V 2 bases and J 2 bases, with 3 bases left between them. This CDR3 contains 12 residues. The CDR3 protein is CASSLLQETQYF. The DNA for the CDR3 is TGTGCCAGCAGTTTACTTCAAGAGACCCAGTACTTC. The full variable domain, with the rest looked up from reference TRBV28 and TRBJ2-5, is DVKVTQSSRYLVKRTGEKVFLECVQDMDHENMFWYRQDPGLGLRLIYFSYDVKMKEKGDIPEGYSVSREKKERFSLILESASTNQTSMYLCASSLLQETQYFGPGTRLLVL.

Remarks on this clone: A read error may produce the germline difference seen at one junction end. V usage is TRBV2 and J usage is TRBJ2-6; maybe TRBD1 (5 bases). This CDR3 has 17 residues. Germline lookup yields CDR1 SNHLY and CDR2 FYNNEI. Here the CDR3 DNA reads TGTGCCAGCAGCGCGTTCGGATGGGGCTCTGGGGCCAACGGCCTGACTTTC. The encoded protein is CASSAFGWGSGANGLTF. Filled out from reference TRBV2 and TRBJ2-6, the complete variable domain reads EPEVTQTPSHQVTQMGQEVILRCVPISNHLYFYWYRQILGQKVEFLVSFYNNEISEKSEIFDDQFSVERPDGSNFTLKIRSTKLEDSAMYFCASSAFGWGSGANGLTFGAGSRLTVL.

This sequence joins TRBV5-1 and TRBJ2-5, with TRBD1 identical over 11 bases. CDR1 and CDR2 (germline): SGHRS, YFSETQ. With V trimmed by 4 bases and J by 0 bases, 8 bases remained unmatched. This CDR3 has 17 amino acids. CDR3 region: CASSNGQGAPNQETQYF. DNA for the CDR3: TGCGCCAGCAGCAACGGACAGGGGGCCCCCAACCAAGAGACCCAGTACTTC.

This clone has only a few counts. The chain joins TRBV28 to TRBJ2-7, with 10 bases matching TRBD1. The V gene's germline CDR1 is MDHEN and CDR2 SYDVKM. Trimming at V came to 1 base and at J to 5 bases, leaving 5 bases not matched to a gene. CDR3 length: 15 residues. CDR3 DNA sequence: TGTGCCAGCAGTTTATCTGACAGGGGGCTTCACGAGCAGTACTTC. It yields the protein CASSLSDRGLHEQYF.

The rearrangement links TRBV2 to TRBJ1-2; D gene uncertain. This CDR3 region has 11 residues. The ends were cut back, 6 bases at V and 6 bases at J, with 8 bases in the middle. Germline loops: CDR1 SNHLY, CDR2 FYNNEI. CDR3 protein: CASRRRDGYTF. CDR3 DNA sequence: TGTGCCAGCAGGCGCCGGGATGGCTACACCTTC.

CDR3 loop: CASSWSDQPQHF. The CDR3 bases are TGTGCCAGCAGCTGGTCGGATCAGCCCCAGCATTTT. The V call is TRBV7-9, the J call TRBJ1-5; D not certain. This CDR3 has 12 amino acids. The V end was cut by 4 bases, the J end by 5 bases, with 6 bases between. The V gene's germline CDR1 is SEHNR and CDR2 FQNEAQ (reference sequence). The entire variable domain, with the rest obtained from reference TRBV7-9 and TRBJ1-5, is as follows: DTGVSQNPRHKITKRGQNVTFRCDPISEHNRLYWYRQTLGQGPEFLTYFQNEAQLEKSRLLSDRFSAERPKGSFSTLEIQRTEQGDSAMYLCASSWSDQPQHFGDGTRLSIL.

The rearrangement uses TRBV11-3 and TRBJ2-5; the match to TRBD2 covers 8 bases. The CDR3 extends over 16 amino acids. CDR1 SGHNT and CDR2 YENEEA come from the germline V gene. J lost 3 bases, V lost 2 bases, and 8 bases had no gene match. CDR3 sequence (DNA): TGTGCCAGCAGCTTATCCGGGGGGGGCCCCAAAGAGACCCAGTACTTC. This sequence encodes CASSLSGGGPKETQYF. The full variable domain, in which reference TRBV11-3 and TRBJ2-5 provide the parts outside the CDR3, is EAGVVQSPRYKIIEKKQPVAFWCNPISGHNTLYWYLQNLGQGPELLIRYENEEAVDDSQLPKDRFSAERLKGVDSTLKIQPAELGDSAVYLCASSLSGGGPKETQYFGPGTRLLVL.

The chain couples TRBV12-1 to TRBJ1-2. TRBV12-1 is given as a pseudogene. The CDR3 has 12 residues. The CDR3 DNA follows: TGTGCCGGAGACCCTACCCTCTATGGCTACACCTTC. Translating gives CAGDPTLYGYTF.

V and J are TRBV10-3 and TRBJ1-2; no reliable D call. Germline CDR1 is ENHRY and CDR2 is SYGVKD. The V and J ends lost 2 bases and 3 bases respectively, with 7 bases between them. The length of the CDR3 is 13 residues. The CDR3 nucleotides are TGTGCCATCAGTGAGGGCAGGTACTATGGCTACACCTTC. Amino acids: CAISEGRYYGYTF.